Following are 25 T cell receptor beta chains from one sample sequenced in a study of blood T cell repertoires in COVID-19. The table came from immunoSEQ multiplex PCR; TCRdb's copy has only in-frame clones and leaves some out. The sample has fewer than 90,000 clones; about 91% are singletons. Specimen: peripheral blood. The source of these receptors is a man in his fifties or sixties with acute or convalescent COVID-19.

The J gene is TRBJ2-7, the V gene TRBV5-1, with 10 bases fitting TRBD2. CDR3 size: 17 residues. V trimming: 3 bases; J trimming: 3 bases; junction bases outside the gene matches: 12. Looked up from germline, CDR1 is SGHRS and CDR2 is YFSETQ. The CDR3, as DNA: TGCGCCAGCAGCTCTAGTTGGCTAGCGGGAGATATCTACGAGCAGTACTTC. This translates into CASSSSWLAGDIYEQYF.

The CDR3 coding sequence is TGTGCCACCTTCCTGACAGGGTCACCCGGGGAGCTGTTTTTT. This encodes CATFLTGSPGELFF. V gene TRBV27 combines with J gene TRBJ2-2, with 7 bases fitting TRBD1. Germline V gives CDR1 MNHEY, CDR2 SMNVEV (reference sequence). This CDR3 comprises 14 residues. J was trimmed by 6 bases and V by 10 bases; bases with no gene match: 11.

The rearrangement links TRBV4-1 to TRBJ1-3; no firm D call. This CDR3 has 16 residues. V shed 4 bases and J shed 0 bases, with 13 bases lying between them. Germline loops: CDR1 MGHRA, CDR2 YSYEKL. CDR3 sequence (DNA): TGCGCCAGCAGCCCACCTACGGAGTACTCTGGAAACACCATATATTTT. Its translation is CASSPPTEYSGNTIYF.

The rearrangement links TRBV25-1 to TRBJ1-2; D remains unclear. The CDR3 has 13 amino acids. CDR1 MGHDK and CDR2 SYGVNS come from the germline V gene. The germline V and J ends were trimmed by 3 bases and 2 bases, with 7 bases remaining between them. CDR3 bases: TGTGCCAGCAGTGAGCCAGGCAACTATGGCTACACCTTC. This encodes CASSEPGNYGYTF.

This clone occurred once. The V and J genes are TRBV6-5 and TRBJ1-2; TRBD1 aligns across 10 bases. The germline V gene has CDR1 MNHEY and CDR2 SVGAGI. V lost 6 bases, J lost 5 bases, and 6 bases stayed unmatched. The CDR3 totals 14 residues. CDR3: CASRDSGQGYGYTF. The CDR3 DNA reads TGTGCCAGCAGGGATTCGGGACAGGGGTATGGCTACACCTTC.

V and J are TRBV12-5 and TRBJ1-5; 8 nucleotides align to TRBD1. Germline CDR1 reads LGHNT; CDR2 reads FRNRAP. The CDR3 spans 15 residues. J gave up 5 bases and V 6 bases, and 9 bases lay outside the gene matches. The CDR3 sequence is CASGSGTGEYQPQHF. The CDR3 DNA follows: TGTGCTAGTGGGTCCGGGACAGGAGAATATCAGCCCCAGCATTTT.

The rearrangement links TRBV5-1 to TRBJ2-1; a weak D match, TRBD2 (5 bases). V was shortened by 4 bases and J by 1 base, with 12 bases between the two germline ends. The CDR3 spans 15 residues. The germline CDR1 and CDR2 sequences are SGHRS and YFSETQ. CDR3 coding DNA: TGCGCCAGCAGCCCTGAGGGCTATTCCTACAATGAGCAGTTCTTC. Its protein is CASSPEGYSYNEQFF.

The genes are TRBV7-2 and TRBJ1-2, with TRBD1 matching 9 bases. The V and J ends lost 0 bases and 1 base, in that order; junction bases with no gene match: 9. Germline lookup yields CDR1 SGHTA and CDR2 FQGNSA. The CDR3 consists of 18 residues. CDR3 amino acids: CASSLALVQGAGNYGYTF. The CDR3 nucleotides read TGTGCCAGCAGCTTAGCCTTAGTACAGGGGGCAGGTAACTATGGCTACACCTTC.

This clone was recorded a few times. The chain combines TRBV27 with TRBJ2-1, with TRBD2 matching 12 bases. The CDR3 has 17 amino acids. V was pared by 2 bases and J by 6 bases, with 8 bases of the junction left unmatched. Per germline, CDR1 MNHEY and CDR2 SMNVEV (reference sequence). CDR3 amino acids: CASSLVLAGGPGNEQFF. CDR3 DNA: TGTGCCAGCAGTTTAGTGCTAGCGGGGGGGCCGGGCAATGAGCAGTTCTTC.

The chain links TRBV28 to TRBJ2-3; TRBD1 matches at 10 bases. Germline lookup yields CDR1 MDHEN and CDR2 SYDVKM. The CDR3 extends over 15 amino acids. Losses at the gene ends were 4 bases for V and 2 bases for J; bases not matched to a gene: 3. CDR3 residues: CASSSRQGATDTQYF. For the CDR3, the DNA is TGTGCCAGCAGTTCACGACAGGGGGCCACAGATACGCAGTATTTT.

V gene TRBV11-2 combines with J gene TRBJ2-2; D gene uncertain. CDR1 is SGHAT, CDR2 FQNNGV, per germline. V lost 1 base to trimming and J lost 5 bases, with 5 bases between them. This CDR3 comprises 13 residues. Here the CDR3 DNA reads TGTGCCAGCAGCTTAGTTGTAACCGGGGAGCTGTTTTTT. Its translation is CASSLVVTGELFF.

The V call is TRBV6-5, the J call TRBJ1-1; D is uncertain. CDR1 and CDR2 from the germline V gene are MNHEY and SVGAGI. Trimming took 5 bases from V and 0 from J, leaving 7 bases between them. This CDR3 spans 13 amino acids. Here the CDR3 reads CASSRYMNTEAFF. In nucleotides, the CDR3 is TGTGCCAGCAGTCGTTATATGAACACTGAAGCTTTCTTT.

This sequence joins TRBV14 and TRBJ1-6; possible D gene TRBD1, 6 bases. CDR1 and CDR2 (germline): SGHDN, FVKESK. The germline V and J ends were trimmed by 5 bases and 7 bases, with 15 bases remaining between them. The CDR3 runs 15 residues. The CDR3 DNA reads TGTGCCAGCAGCTCGTACAGGGTTGAAAATTCACCCCTCCACTTT. As protein: CASSSYRVENSPLHF. Full variable domain (rest looked up from reference TRBV14 and TRBJ1-6): EAGVTQFPSHSVIEKGQTVTLRCDPISGHDNLYWYRRVMGKEIKFLLHFVKESKQDESGMPNNRFLAERTGGTYSTLKVQPAELEDSGVYFCASSSYRVENSPLHFGNGTRLTVT.

A single count supports this clone. This specimen includes other DNA sequences encoding the same CDR3. The chain recombines TRBV5-1 with TRBJ1-1; TRBD1 matches at 9 bases. The CDR3 contains 14 residues. CDR1 is SGHRS and CDR2 is YFSETQ in the germline V gene. V dropped 4 bases and J dropped 2; count of bases not matched to a gene: 3. CDR3 bases: TGCGCCAGCAGCCGGGGACAGGGAAACACTGAAGCTTTCTTT. It encodes CASSRGQGNTEAFF.

J is TRBJ1-1 and V is TRBV24-1; no clear D. This CDR3 is built from 14 residues. Trimming cost V 2 bases and J 1 base, with 7 bases left between them. Per germline, CDR1 KGHDR and CDR2 SFDVKD. Here the CDR3 DNA reads TGTGCCACCAGTGATTACACCCAGAACACTGAAGCTTTCTTT. Protein product: CATSDYTQNTEAFF.

The chain has TRBV9 and TRBJ2-2; 10 bases map to TRBD1. The CDR3 covers 15 residues. The germline CDR1 and CDR2 sequences are SGDLS and YYNGEE. The V segment lost 8 bases and the J segment 6 bases; nucleotides outside the gene matches: 10. The CDR3 here is CASSHLGQGPGELFF. Here the CDR3 DNA reads TGTGCCAGTTCGCACTTGGGACAGGGGCCCGGGGAGCTGTTTTTT.

V gene TRBV28 combines with J gene TRBJ2-7; D remains unclear. Germline V gene data show CDR1 as MDHEN and CDR2 as SYDVKM. The CDR3 contains 10 residues. V dropped 3 bases and J dropped 6 bases, with 3 bases sitting between them. In DNA, the CDR3 is TGTGCCAGCAGTTTCTCCGAGCAGTACTTC. As protein: CASSFSEQYF.

The J gene is TRBJ1-2, the V gene TRBV5-4; 9 bases match TRBD1. This CDR3 contains 13 residues. Germline values: CDR1 SGHNT, CDR2 YYREEE (reference sequence). The V and J ends lost 1 base and 6 bases, in that order; junction bases with no gene match: 1. CDR3 DNA: TGTGCCAGCAGCTTGACAGGGGGCGATGGCTACACCTTC. This codes for CASSLTGGDGYTF. The full variable domain, rest sourced from reference TRBV5-4 and TRBJ1-2, is ETGVTQSPTHLIKTRGQQVTLRCSSQSGHNTVSWYQQALGQGPQFIFQYYREEENGRGNFPPRFSGLQFPNYSSELNVNALELDDSALYLCASSLTGGDGYTFGSGTRLTVV.

The V call is TRBV19, the J call TRBJ2-3, with 8 positions matching TRBD2. V shed 3 bases and J 5 bases; nucleotides not matched to a gene: 4. The germline V gene has CDR1 LNHDA and CDR2 SQIVND (reference sequence). The CDR3 is 14 residues long. CDR3 sequence (DNA): TGTGCCAGTAGTATGACTAGCGATATAGATACGCAGTATTTT. It is translated as CASSMTSDIDTQYF.

The chain joins TRBV6-5 to TRBJ2-1; the match to TRBD2 covers 7 bases. The J segment lost 6 bases and the V segment lost 6 bases, leaving 5 bases of the junction unmatched. Per the germline V gene, CDR1 is MNHEY and CDR2 is SVGAGI. The CDR3 has 13 amino acids. The CDR3 is CASRLADFNEQFF. CDR3 nucleotides: TGTGCCAGCAGGCTAGCGGACTTCAATGAGCAGTTCTTC.

The chain couples TRBV10-3 to TRBJ1-3; possibly TRBD1 for D (6 bases). Trimming stripped 6 bases from V and 2 bases from J, with 11 bases between. The CDR3 contains 14 residues. Germline V CDR1 and CDR2: ENHRY, SYGVKD. Written as DNA, the CDR3 is TGTGCCATCAGCGGGCCAGGGGCTGGAAACACCATATATTTT. Amino acids: CAISGPGAGNTIYF.

The V and J genes are TRBV2 and TRBJ1-4, with 7 bases fitting TRBD1. Losses at the gene ends were 8 bases for V and 7 bases for J; bases not matched to a gene: 10. CDR1 is SNHLY and CDR2 is FYNNEI in the germline V gene. This CDR3 has 14 amino acids. The CDR3 DNA follows: TGTGCCAGCGGGCTTCCGACAGGGCGTGAAAAACTGTTTTTT. It yields the protein CASGLPTGREKLFF.

The chain is built from TRBV30 and TRBJ1-2, with 11 bases that match TRBD1. In germline, CDR1 is GTSNPN, CDR2 SVGIG (reference sequence). V lost 5 bases to trimming and J lost 4 bases; unmatched junction nucleotides: 9. CDR3 length equals 15 residues. CDR3 nucleotide sequence: TGTGCCTGGGCCTCCGGGACAGGGGGGGCCTATGGCTACACCTTC. Protein: CAWASGTGGAYGYTF.

The chain uses TRBV11-2 and TRBJ2-7; TRBD1 matches 8 bases. Germline trimming cut 8 bases from V and 6 bases from J; bases unmatched to any gene: 15. The CDR3 runs 15 residues. Germline V gene sequence: CDR1 SGHAT, CDR2 FQNNGV. CDR3 amino acids: CASAPLGQGSGEQYF. The CDR3, as DNA: TGTGCCAGCGCCCCCCTCGGACAGGGATCTGGCGAGCAGTACTTC. The full variable domain, in which reference TRBV11-2 and TRBJ2-7 provide the parts outside the CDR3, is EAGVAQSPRYKIIEKRQSVAFWCNPISGHATLYWYQQILGQGPKLLIQFQNNGVVDDSQLPKDRFSAERLKGVDSTLKIQPAKLEDSAVYLCASAPLGQGSGEQYFGPGTRLTVT.

The chain couples TRBV11-2 to TRBJ2-3; 10 nucleotides match TRBD2. V dropped 3 bases and J dropped 10; count of bases not matched to a gene: 10. The CDR3 is made up of 15 amino acids. Per the germline V gene, CDR1 is SGHAT and CDR2 is FQNNGV. CDR3 sequence reads: CASSFTGTSEVAQYF. The CDR3 DNA reads as TGTGCCAGCAGCTTCACCGGGACTAGCGAGGTGGCGCAGTATTTT.